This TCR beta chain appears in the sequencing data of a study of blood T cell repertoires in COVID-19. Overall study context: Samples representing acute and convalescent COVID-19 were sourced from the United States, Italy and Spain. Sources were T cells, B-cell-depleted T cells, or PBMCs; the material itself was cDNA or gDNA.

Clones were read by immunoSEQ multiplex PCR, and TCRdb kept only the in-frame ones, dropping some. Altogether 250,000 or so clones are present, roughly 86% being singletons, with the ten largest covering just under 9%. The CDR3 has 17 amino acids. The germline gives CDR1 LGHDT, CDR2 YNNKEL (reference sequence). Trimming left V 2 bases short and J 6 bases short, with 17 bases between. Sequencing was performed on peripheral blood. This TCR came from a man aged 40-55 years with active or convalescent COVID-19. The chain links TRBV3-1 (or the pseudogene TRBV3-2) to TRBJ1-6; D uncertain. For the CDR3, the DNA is TGTGCCAGCAGCCAAAGGCCCACGGTTCCAGGTAATTCACCCCTCCACTTT. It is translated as CASSQRPTVPGNSPLHF.